The 26 T cell receptor beta chains below were found in one sample sequenced in a study of OX40 agonist ivuxolimab in advanced cancers. Data came from immunoSEQ multiplex PCR; TCRdb stores just in-frame clones and leaves some out. The sample holds about 73,000 clones; around 90% are singletons and the top ten take around 9.9%. Source: CD4+ or CD8+ T cells sorted from blood, taken in a trial of the OX40 agonist ivuxolimab. The receptors originated from an adult with an advanced solid tumor such as melanoma, head and neck, liver or kidney cancer.

The chain employs TRBV29-1 and TRBJ2-5, with 7 nucleotides matching TRBD2. Per germline, CDR1 SQVTM and CDR2 ANQGSEA. The CDR3 runs 13 residues. The J segment lost 9 bases and the V segment lost 1 base, leaving 8 bases of the junction unmatched. The CDR3 DNA reads as TGCAGCGTTGAAGGGGGACTAAAAGTGGCCCAGTACTTC. It translates to CSVEGGLKVAQYF.

The CDR3 region has the DNA TGCGCCAGCAGCTTGGCCGGAGCCAACACTGAAGCTTTCTTT. Protein product: CASSLAGANTEAFF. This chain links TRBV5-1 with TRBJ1-1; D gene ambiguous. Trimming stripped 0 bases from V and 2 bases from J, with 8 bases between. In germline, CDR1 is SGHRS, CDR2 YFSETQ. The CDR3 contains 14 residues.

In this sample, this clone turned up a few times. The chain joins TRBV11-3 to TRBJ1-1; D not resolved. The germline V gene encodes CDR1 SGHNT and CDR2 YENEEA. V was pared by 0 bases and J by 10 bases, with 6 bases between. This CDR3 is built from 11 residues. DNA for the CDR3: TGTGCCAGCAGCTTAGAAAGCCCAGCTTTCTTT. This gives the protein CASSLESPAFF. Full variable domain (remainder filled in from reference TRBV11-3 and TRBJ1-1): EAGVVQSPRYKIIEKKQPVAFWCNPISGHNTLYWYLQNLGQGPELLIRYENEEAVDDSQLPKDRFSAERLKGVDSTLKIQPAELGDSAVYLCASSLESPAFFGQGTRLTVV.

The chain carries TRBV19 and TRBJ2-7, with TRBD2 matching over 10 bases. With 2 bases clipped from V and 0 bases from J, the junction kept 4 bases outside the gene matches. Germline loops: CDR1 LNHDA, CDR2 SQIVND (reference sequence). The CDR3 consists of 16 residues. CDR3 DNA sequence: TGTGCCAGTAGTATACTAGCGGGAGACCACTCCTACGAGCAGTACTTC. Translated: CASSILAGDHSYEQYF.

The J gene is TRBJ2-6, the V gene TRBV19, with 9 bases lining up with TRBD1. The CDR3 has 17 residues. CDR1 LNHDA and CDR2 SQIVND come from the germline V gene (reference sequence). V was pared by 10 bases and J by 3 bases, with 13 bases of the junction left unmatched. The CDR3 is CATEFWDRDFGANVLTF. In DNA form, the CDR3 reads TGTGCCACCGAGTTTTGGGACAGGGATTTTGGGGCCAACGTCCTGACTTTC.

The chain carries TRBV2 and TRBJ1-2; no firm D call. The length of the CDR3 is 12 residues. Germline loops: CDR1 SNHLY, CDR2 FYNNEI. Trimming removed 8 bases at V and 4 bases at J, with 11 bases between. The DNA for the CDR3 is TGTGCCAGCTACGACCGACTCTATGGCTACACCTTC. Encoded protein: CASYDRLYGYTF.

The V call is TRBV21-1, the J call TRBJ2-7; the D call TRBD2 from the table was never checked on the DNA. TRBV21-1 represents a pseudogene. The CDR3 covers 18 residues. The CDR3 spells CASSKIKSGGSGSYEQYF. The CDR3 nucleotides are TGTGCCAGCAGCAAAATTAAGTCGGGCGGGTCGGGCTCCTACGAGCAGTACTTC.

The CDR3, as DNA: TGTGCCAGCACCCCAGAGAATTACGAGACCCAGTACTTC. This encodes CASTPENYETQYF. This rearrangement joins TRBV11-2 to TRBJ2-5; no firm D call. Germline assignment: CDR1 SGHAT and CDR2 FQNNGV. V was clipped by 7 bases and J by 5 bases, with 14 bases between them. The CDR3 extends over 13 amino acids.

This clone was seen once. V gene TRBV7-3 combines with J gene TRBJ2-1; 12 bases align to TRBD2. V lost 5 bases and J lost 5; bases outside the gene matches: 7. This CDR3 comprises 16 residues. The germline CDR1 and CDR2 sequences are SGHTA and FQGTGA. As DNA, the CDR3 is TGTGCCAGCAGCCCATCCTGGACTAGCGGGAACAATGAGCAGTTCTTC. It translates to CASSPSWTSGNNEQFF.

CDR3 nucleotide sequence: TGTGCCAGCAGACCCTTCCTAGGTGCAGATACGCAGTATTTT. Its translation is CASRPFLGADTQYF. The V call is TRBV9, the J call TRBJ2-3, with D unclear. CDR3 length: 14 residues. Trimming took 5 bases from V and 4 from J, leaving 14 bases between them. Germline loops: CDR1 SGDLS, CDR2 YYNGEE.

The V call is TRBV5-6, the J call TRBJ2-6; the match to TRBD1 covers 9 bases. This CDR3 has 17 amino acids. Germline assignment: CDR1 SGHDT and CDR2 YYEEEE. V shed 1 base and J 4 bases; nucleotides not matched to a gene: 6. CDR3 protein: CASSLWTGVPGANVLTF. The DNA for the CDR3 is TGTGCCAGCAGCTTGTGGACAGGGGTACCCGGGGCCAACGTCCTGACTTTC.

The rearrangement links TRBV4-2 to TRBJ2-1; TRBD1 might be the D (5 bases). The germline gives CDR1 LGHNA, CDR2 YNFKEQ. CDR3 size: 17 residues. The V end was cut by 0 bases, the J end by 2 bases, with 14 bases between. DNA of the CDR3: TGTGCCAGCAGCCAAGACGGTCTGACAGTCACCTACAATGAGCAGTTCTTC. This sequence encodes CASSQDGLTVTYNEQFF.

A single count supports this clone. V and J are TRBV10-1 and TRBJ1-1, with D perhaps matching TRBD1 (6 bases). Germline-derived CDR1 and CDR2 are WNHNN and SYGVQD (reference sequence). The CDR3 is 13 amino acids. Deletions cut 3 bases from V and 6 bases from J, with 11 bases between. CDR3 bases: TGCGCCAGCAGTGAAAGGACAGCCGCTGAAGCTTTCTTT. It is translated as CASSERTAAEAFF.

The genes are TRBV28 and TRBJ1-5; 7 nucleotides line up with TRBD1. Germline CDR1 is MDHEN and CDR2 is SYDVKM. The CDR3 totals 15 residues. V shed 2 bases and J 5 bases; nucleotides not matched to a gene: 6. CDR3 sequence (DNA): TGTGCCAGCAGTTTACTAGACAGGGTTGATCAGCCCCAGCATTTT. Protein product: CASSLLDRVDQPQHF.

This clone was detected only once. The chain is built from TRBV7-9 and TRBJ2-7; 10 nucleotides agree with TRBD1. J was trimmed by 5 bases and V by 5 bases; bases with no gene match: 9. Germline V CDR1 and CDR2: SEHNR, FQNEAQ (reference sequence). This CDR3 has 15 residues. The CDR3 DNA follows: TGTGCCAGCAGCAATCCGGGACAGGGGATCGACGAGCAGTACTTC. Translated: CASSNPGQGIDEQYF.

This chain joins TRBV14 and TRBJ1-1; no reliable D call. Germline loops: CDR1 SGHDN, CDR2 FVKESK. V was trimmed by 1 base and J by 2 bases, leaving 5 bases between them. The CDR3 runs to 13 residues. The CDR3 is CASSQVINTEAFF. The CDR3 DNA sequence: TGTGCCAGCAGCCAAGTAATAAACACTGAAGCTTTCTTT.

The sample holds one count of this clone. This chain uses TRBV2 with TRBJ1-3; D is undetermined. The CDR3 sequence is 16 residues long. Trimming shortened V by 4 bases and J by 0 bases, and 13 bases separated the two germline ends. Germline assignment: CDR1 SNHLY and CDR2 FYNNEI. CDR3 bases: TGTGCCAGCAGTGGGGAACAGCCGAGCTCTGGAAACACCATATATTTT. It translates to CASSGEQPSSGNTIYF.

A note on this clone: The same CDR3 arises from other DNA sequences in this sample as well. This sequence joins TRBV7-9 and TRBJ1-3, with 8 bases aligning to TRBD1. Germline V gene data show CDR1 as SEHNR and CDR2 as FQNEAQ (reference sequence). V was pared by 4 bases and J by 2 bases, with 10 bases of the junction left unmatched. The length of the CDR3 is 17 residues. In DNA form, the CDR3 reads TGTGCCAGCAGCTCAGGGGGCCTTAGCCTGACTGGAAACACCATATATTTT. Translated: CASSSGGLSLTGNTIYF.

V gene TRBV27 combines with J gene TRBJ2-3, with a tentative D call TRBD2 (6 bases). The length of the CDR3 is 15 residues. Germline V lookup: CDR1 MNHEY, CDR2 SMNVEV (reference sequence). Trimming pared 2 bases from V and 2 bases from J, leaving 11 bases between. CDR3 in DNA: TGTGCCAGCAGTTTAGCGGGGAGATACACAGATACGCAGTATTTT. Its protein is CASSLAGRYTDTQYF.

This clone was detected only a few times. Other DNA sequences of this sample code for an identical CDR3. The chain recombines TRBV27 with TRBJ1-1; D may be TRBD1 (6 bases). In germline, CDR1 is MNHEY, CDR2 SMNVEV (reference sequence). The CDR3 length is 13 residues. V gave up 3 bases and J gave up 6 bases, with 11 bases separating them. CDR3 residues: CASSFGQSAEAFF. Written as DNA, the CDR3 is TGTGCCAGCAGTTTTGGACAGAGCGCTGAAGCTTTCTTT.

The chain uses TRBV7-9 and TRBJ2-3; 16 bases fit TRBD2. CDR1 is SEHNR and CDR2 is FQNEAQ in the germline V gene (reference sequence). The V gene end was trimmed by 4 bases and the J gene end by 4 bases; junction bases not matched to a gene: 2. This CDR3 is 16 amino acids long. CDR3 sequence: CASSSGLAGGPDTQYF. CDR3 in DNA: TGTGCCAGCAGCTCGGGACTAGCGGGGGGGCCAGATACGCAGTATTTT. Drawing the rest from reference TRBV7-9 and TRBJ2-3, the complete variable domain is DTGVSQNPRHKITKRGQNVTFRCDPISEHNRLYWYRQTLGQGPEFLTYFQNEAQLEKSRLLSDRFSAERPKGSFSTLEIQRTEQGDSAMYLCASSSGLAGGPDTQYFGPGTRLTVL.

This clone appeared once. The chain has TRBV15 and TRBJ1-1; D not certain. Germline-derived CDR1 and CDR2 are LNHNV and YYDKDF (reference sequence). Trimming removed 1 base from V and 11 bases from J, with 14 bases in between. This CDR3 spans 13 amino acids. This CDR3 reads CATSRVWRFPAFF. For the CDR3, the DNA is TGTGCCACCAGCAGAGTGTGGAGATTCCCCGCTTTCTTT.

This clone has at least ten counts. For the CDR3, the DNA is TGTGCCAGCAGCTTATGGGGGACAGATACGCAGTATTTT. Protein: CASSLWGTDTQYF. The chain is built from TRBV7-6 and TRBJ2-3, with D possibly being TRBD1 or TRBD2 (5 bases each). With 2 bases removed from V and 3 bases from J, the gap between germline ends came to 6 bases. This CDR3 has 13 amino acids. Germline V lookup: CDR1 SGHVS, CDR2 FNYEAQ.

The chain has TRBV6-5 and TRBJ2-7; D may correspond to TRBD1 or TRBD2 (5 bases each). Germline V gene sequence: CDR1 MNHEY, CDR2 SVGAGI. The V end lost 6 bases, the J end lost 7 bases, and 16 bases lay between the germline ends. The CDR3 is 13 residues long. The chain's CDR3 is CASSRDRLREQYF. DNA of the CDR3: TGTGCCAGCAGCCGGGACCGATTACGTGAGCAGTACTTC.

This clone was found once. V usage is TRBV30 and J usage is TRBJ1-4, with D unclear. The CDR3 length is 12 residues. Per germline, CDR1 GTSNPN and CDR2 SVGIG (reference sequence). Between the trimmed V and J ends, which lost 0 bases and 7 bases, there was a span of 6 bases. The CDR3 DNA reads TGTGCCTGGAGTGTATCTGGTGAAAAACTGTTTTTT. Residues: CAWSVSGEKLFF. The variable domain in full, with the rest retrieved from reference TRBV30 and TRBJ1-4, is SQTIHQWPATLVQPVGSPLSLECTVEGTSNPNLYWYRQAAGRGLQLLFYSVGIGQISSEVPQNLSASRPQDRQFILSSKKLLLSDSGFYLCAWSVSGEKLFFGSGTQLSVL.

For the CDR3, the DNA is TGTGCCAGCAGTTTGGCGGCTAGCGAAAATGAGCAGTTCTTC. It encodes CASSLAASENEQFF. The chain recombines TRBV28 with TRBJ2-1; D is perhaps TRBD2 (6 bases). Looked up from germline, CDR1 is MDHEN and CDR2 is SYDVKM. This CDR3 region has 14 residues. The germline V and J ends were trimmed by 3 bases and 7 bases, with 13 bases remaining between them.